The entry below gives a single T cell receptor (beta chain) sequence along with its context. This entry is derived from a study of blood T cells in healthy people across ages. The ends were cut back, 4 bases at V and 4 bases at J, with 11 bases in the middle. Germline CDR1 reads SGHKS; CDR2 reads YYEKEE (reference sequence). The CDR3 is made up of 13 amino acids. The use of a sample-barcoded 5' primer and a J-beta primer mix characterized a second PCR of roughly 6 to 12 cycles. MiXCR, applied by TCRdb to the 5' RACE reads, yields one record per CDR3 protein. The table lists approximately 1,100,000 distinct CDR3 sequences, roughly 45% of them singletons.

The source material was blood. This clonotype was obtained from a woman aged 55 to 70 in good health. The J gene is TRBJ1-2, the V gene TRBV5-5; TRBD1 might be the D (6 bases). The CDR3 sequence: CASSKGGGYGYTF. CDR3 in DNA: TGTGCCAGCAGCAAGGGGGGCGGCTATGGCTACACCTTC.